These T cell receptor beta chains were read from a single sample in a study of CD8 T cells in Susac syndrome. A single record per CDR3 protein comes from TCRdb applying MiXCR to the immunoSEQ multiplex PCR reads. Seen here are some 150,000 distinct CDR3 sequences, nearly 95% observed once, and the top ten hold approximately 0.25%. The sample consisted of CD8+ T cells from PBMCs. All receptors come from a human donor in good health. CDR3s include the opening cysteine and the closing phenylalanine or tryptophan. Fields, in order: D gene, J gene, clone size, V gene, CDR3 DNA, CDR3 protein. D genes are given only for firm matches. Clone sizes are given selectively: once, few, many, or a class where the clone is expanded.

-	TRBJ2-2	-	TRBV4-3	TGCGCCAGCAGCCAAGATTGGACCGGGGAGCTGTTTTTT	CASSQDWTGELFF
-	TRBJ2-1	-	TRBV11-2	TGTGCCAGCAGCTTCCAATACAATGAGCAGTTCTTC	CASSFQYNEQFF
-	TRBJ2-7	-	TRBV12-5	TGTGCTAGTGGTTTGCCACGAACCGAGGGGCCCTACGAGCAGTACTTC	CASGLPRTEGPYEQYF
-	TRBJ2-1	-	TRBV2	TGTGCCAGCAGTGAAACGGCAGGGCTCGGGGCCAATGAGCAGTTCTTC	CASSETAGLGANEQFF
-	TRBJ2-7	-	TRBV29-1	TGCAGCGTTGGGGTTGGAGAAGTGCAGTACTTC	CSVGVGEVQYF
-	TRBJ1-1	-	TRBV6-2/TRBV6-3	TGTGCCAGCAGTTCCGCCCCTAACACTGAAGCTTTCTTT	CASSSAPNTEAFF
-	TRBJ2-3	-	TRBV28	TGTGCCAGCAGTTTATTCGGGGAAAGCACAGATACGCAGTATTTT	CASSLFGESTDTQYF
-	TRBJ2-1	-	TRBV5-6	TGTGCCAGCAGCTCGCTGGACGCTAGCTACAATGAGCAGTTCTTC	CASSSLDASYNEQFF
-	TRBJ2-1	-	TRBV29-1	TGCAGCGCAAGGGGCCTAAACTACAATGAGCAGTTCTTC	CSARGLNYNEQFF
-	TRBJ2-2	-	TRBV6-6	TGTGCCATCGCCGGGGGTGCCACCGGGGAGCTGTTTTTT	CAIAGGATGELFF
TRBD1	TRBJ2-7	-	TRBV5-6	TGTGCCAGCAGCCTCGACAGGGAGTACCCTCTCTACGAGCAGTACTTC	CASSLDREYPLYEQYF
TRBD1	TRBJ1-6	-	TRBV27	TGTGCCAGCATTTCCCTTCAGGGGGGAAATTCACCCCTCCACTTT	CASISLQGGNSPLHF
-	TRBJ1-2	-	TRBV2	TGTGCCAGCAGCGAACAGGGCGTTGGCTACACCTTC	CASSEQGVGYTF
-	TRBJ2-1	-	TRBV28	TGTGCCAGCAGTTTTCTCCGGTTGATCAATGAGCAGTTCTTC	CASSFLRLINEQFF
TRBD1	TRBJ2-3	once	TRBV4-1	TGCGCCAGCAGCCAAGGACAGGGGCCAGATACGCAGTATTTT	CASSQGQGPDTQYF
-	TRBJ1-1	-	TRBV30	TGTGCCTGGAGTGTATCGGTGCTATACACTGAAGCTTTCTTT	CAWSVSVLYTEAFF
-	TRBJ2-7	-	TRBV28	TGTGCCAGCAGTTTAGCTGGGGAGCCCTCATACGAGCAGTACTTC	CASSLAGEPSYEQYF
-	TRBJ2-1	-	TRBV30	TGTGCCTGGAGTGTCTTGGTCGATGAGCAGTTCTTC	CAWSVLVDEQFF
-	TRBJ2-3	-	TRBV7-9	TGTGCCAGCAGCTTAATGGCTAGCCGAAGCACAGATACGCAGTATTTT	CASSLMASRSTDTQYF
TRBD2	TRBJ2-1	once	TRBV7-9	TGTGCCAGCAGCCAACAACTAGCGGGAGGCTACAATGAGCAGTTCTTC	CASSQQLAGGYNEQFF
-	TRBJ2-1	-	TRBV7-9	TGTGCCAGCAGCTTCCCTGGGCGGGAAAGAAATGAGCAGTTCTTC	CASSFPGRERNEQFF
-	TRBJ1-1	-	TRBV29-1	TGCGGAACCCGGGGGATGGCTGAAGCTTTCTTT	CGTRGMAEAFF
-	TRBJ2-2	once	TRBV28	TGTGCCAGCAGTTTAGATCAGCTCACCGGGGAGCTGTTTTTT	CASSLDQLTGELFF
-	TRBJ2-1	-	TRBV27	TGTGCCAGCAGTTTCGGGCAATACAATGAGCAGTTCTTC	CASSFGQYNEQFF
-	TRBJ1-2	-	TRBV13	TGTGCCAGCAGCTCAACGCCTGACTATGGCTACACCTTC	CASSSTPDYGYTF
-	TRBJ2-7	-	TRBV4-3	TGCGCCAGCAGCCAAGGTTGGGGCGAGCAGTACTTC	CASSQGWGEQYF
TRBD2	TRBJ2-2	-	TRBV7-8	TGTGCCAGCAGCTTAGCAACTAGCGGGAGAACCGGGGAGCTGTTTTTT	CASSLATSGRTGELFF
-	TRBJ2-1	-	TRBV7-9	TGTGCCAGCAGCCCTGATGGGACTGACGAGCAGTTCTTC	CASSPDGTDEQFF
-	TRBJ1-1	-	TRBV27	TGTGCCAGCAGTTTAGATAGGGGGTCTTCTGAAGCTTTCTTT	CASSLDRGSSEAFF
-	TRBJ2-7	few	TRBV19	TGTGCCAGTAGCTGGGACATTTCCTACGAGCAGTACTTC	CASSWDISYEQYF
-	TRBJ2-1	few	TRBV12-3/TRBV12-4	TGTGCCAGCAGTCCGCCCGGGACTTCCTACAATGAGCAGTTCTTC	CASSPPGTSYNEQFF
TRBD2	TRBJ2-5	-	TRBV19	TGTGCCAGTAGTGTTTCCCCGGGGAGGGGAGAGACCCAGTACTTC	CASSVSPGRGETQYF
-	TRBJ2-1	-	TRBV9	TGTGCCAGCAGCGTAGGTATGCTGAGCTCCTACAATGAGCAGTTCTTC	CASSVGMLSSYNEQFF
-	TRBJ2-7	-	TRBV27	TGTGCCAGCAGTCTTTCCACTTCACACAGGGAACTCGAGCAGTACTTC	CASSLSTSHRELEQYF
-	TRBJ2-5	-	TRBV20-1	TGCAGTGCTAGGGGGACAGCGCACCTCCAACCGGGGGCCGAGACCCAGTACTTC	CSARGTAHLQPGAETQYF
-	TRBJ2-7	few	TRBV18	TGTGCCAGCTCACCGAGTCCCTACGAGCAGTACTTC	CASSPSPYEQYF
TRBD2	TRBJ2-3	-	TRBV6-5	TGTGCCAGCGGATGGGGGGGGGTAGATACGCAGTATTTT	CASGWGGVDTQYF
-	TRBJ2-2	-	TRBV15	TGTGCCACCAGCAGAGATCGGGGGACACTTAACACCGGGGAGCTGTTTTTT	CATSRDRGTLNTGELFF
-	TRBJ2-3	once	TRBV4-1	TGCGCCAGCAGTTACCAAGGGGCTGGCAACACAGATACGCAGTATTTT	CASSYQGAGNTDTQYF